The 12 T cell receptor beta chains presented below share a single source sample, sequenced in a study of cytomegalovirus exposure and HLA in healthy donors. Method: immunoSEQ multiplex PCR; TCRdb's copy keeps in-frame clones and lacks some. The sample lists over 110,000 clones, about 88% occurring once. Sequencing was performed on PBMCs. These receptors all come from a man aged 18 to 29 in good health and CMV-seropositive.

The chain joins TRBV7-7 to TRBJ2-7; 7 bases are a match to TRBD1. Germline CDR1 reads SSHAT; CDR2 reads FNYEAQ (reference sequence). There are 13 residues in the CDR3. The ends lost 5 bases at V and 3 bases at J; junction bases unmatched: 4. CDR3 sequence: CASSPGTDYEQYF. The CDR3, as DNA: TGTGCCAGCAGCCCCGGGACAGACTACGAGCAGTACTTC.

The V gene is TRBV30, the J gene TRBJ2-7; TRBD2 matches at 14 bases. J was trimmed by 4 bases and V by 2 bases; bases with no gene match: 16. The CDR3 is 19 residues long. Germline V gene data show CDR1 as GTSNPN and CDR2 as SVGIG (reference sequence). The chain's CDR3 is CAWSPPPGLAGVHLYEQYF. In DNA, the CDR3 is TGTGCCTGGAGTCCTCCTCCGGGACTAGCGGGAGTTCACCTTTACGAGCAGTACTTC.

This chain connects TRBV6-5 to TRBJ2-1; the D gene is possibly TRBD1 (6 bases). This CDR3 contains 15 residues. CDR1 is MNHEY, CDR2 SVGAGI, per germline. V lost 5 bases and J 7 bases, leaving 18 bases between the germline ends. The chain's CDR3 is CASSGSGQKRNEQFF. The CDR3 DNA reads TGTGCCAGCAGTGGATCCGGACAGAAAAGGAATGAGCAGTTCTTC.

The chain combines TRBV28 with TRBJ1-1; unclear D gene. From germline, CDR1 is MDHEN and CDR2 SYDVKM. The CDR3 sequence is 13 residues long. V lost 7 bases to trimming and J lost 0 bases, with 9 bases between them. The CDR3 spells CASNPRLNTEAFF. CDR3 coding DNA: TGTGCCAGCAATCCTAGACTGAACACTGAAGCTTTCTTT.

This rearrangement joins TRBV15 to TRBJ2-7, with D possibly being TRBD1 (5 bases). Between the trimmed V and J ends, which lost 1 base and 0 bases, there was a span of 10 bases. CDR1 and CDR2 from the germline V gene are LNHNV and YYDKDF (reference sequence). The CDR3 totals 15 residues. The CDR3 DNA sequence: TGTGCCACCAGCAGAGGACAGATCCTCTCCTACGAGCAGTACTTC. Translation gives CATSRGQILSYEQYF.

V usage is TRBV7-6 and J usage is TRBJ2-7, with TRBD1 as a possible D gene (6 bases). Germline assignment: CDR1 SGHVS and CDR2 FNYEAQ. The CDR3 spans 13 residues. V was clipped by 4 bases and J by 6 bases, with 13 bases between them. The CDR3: CASSSSHRAEQYF. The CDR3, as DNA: TGTGCCAGCAGCTCCTCCCACAGGGCCGAGCAGTACTTC. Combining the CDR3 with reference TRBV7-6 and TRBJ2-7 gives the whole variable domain GAGVSQSPRYKVTKRGQDVALRCDPISGHVSLYWYRQALGQGPEFLTYFNYEAQQDKSGLPNDRFSAERPEGSISTLTIQRTEQRDSAMYRCASSSSHRAEQYFGPGTRLTVT.

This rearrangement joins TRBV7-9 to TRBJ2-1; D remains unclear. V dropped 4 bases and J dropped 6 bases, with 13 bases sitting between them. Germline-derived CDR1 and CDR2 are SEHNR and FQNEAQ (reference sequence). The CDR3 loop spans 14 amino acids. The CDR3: CASSSSVPSNEQFF. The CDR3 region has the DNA TGTGCCAGCAGCTCTTCGGTTCCCTCCAATGAGCAGTTCTTC. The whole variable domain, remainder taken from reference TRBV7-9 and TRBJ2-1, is DTGVSQNPRHKITKRGQNVTFRCDPISEHNRLYWYRQTLGQGPEFLTYFQNEAQLEKSRLLSDRFSAERPKGSFSTLEIQRTEQGDSAMYLCASSSSVPSNEQFFGPGTRLTVL.

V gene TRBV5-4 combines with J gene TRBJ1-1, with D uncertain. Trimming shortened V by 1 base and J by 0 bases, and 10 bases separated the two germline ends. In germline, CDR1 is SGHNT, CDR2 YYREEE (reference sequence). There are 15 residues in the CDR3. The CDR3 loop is CASSLRGPLNTEAFF. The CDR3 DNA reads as TGTGCCAGCAGCTTGAGAGGGCCCTTGAACACTGAAGCTTTCTTT.

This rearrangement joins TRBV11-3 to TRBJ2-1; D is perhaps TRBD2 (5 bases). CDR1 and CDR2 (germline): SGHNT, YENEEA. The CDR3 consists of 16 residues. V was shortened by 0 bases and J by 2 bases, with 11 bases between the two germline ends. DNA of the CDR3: TGTGCCAGCAGCTTAGATGGGCAACTAGCCTACAATGAGCAGTTCTTC. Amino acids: CASSLDGQLAYNEQFF. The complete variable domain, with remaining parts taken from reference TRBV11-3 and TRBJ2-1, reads EAGVVQSPRYKIIEKKQPVAFWCNPISGHNTLYWYLQNLGQGPELLIRYENEEAVDDSQLPKDRFSAERLKGVDSTLKIQPAELGDSAVYLCASSLDGQLAYNEQFFGPGTRLTVL.

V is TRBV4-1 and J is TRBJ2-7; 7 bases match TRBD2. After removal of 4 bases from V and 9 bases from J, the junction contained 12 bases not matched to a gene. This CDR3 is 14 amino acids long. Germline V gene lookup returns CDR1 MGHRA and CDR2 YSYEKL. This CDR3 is CASSPLREAPGQYF. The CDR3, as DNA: TGCGCCAGCAGCCCCCTCCGGGAGGCCCCTGGGCAGTACTTC.

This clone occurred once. The CDR3 region is CASSPLVGQGEKLFF. The CDR3 DNA sequence: TGTGCCAGTAGCCCCCTCGTGGGACAGGGTGAAAAACTGTTTTTT. J is TRBJ1-4 and V is TRBV19, with 9 bases fitting TRBD1. This CDR3 comprises 15 residues. V trimming: 6 bases; J trimming: 7 bases; junction bases outside the gene matches: 9. Germline CDR1 and CDR2: LNHDA and SQIVND (reference sequence).

The CDR3, as DNA: TGTGCCAGCACCTTCCTAGCGAGCGGCACCGGGGAGCTGTTTTTT. This translates into CASTFLASGTGELFF. The rearrangement links TRBV27 to TRBJ2-2; D is perhaps TRBD2 (6 bases). The V gene lost 7 bases and the J gene lost 4 bases, with 16 bases spanning the gap. The germline CDR1 and CDR2 sequences are MNHEY and SMNVEV (reference sequence). The CDR3 length is 15 residues.